This T cell receptor beta chain is from a study of metastatic and nonmetastatic thyroid tumors. As for the study in general: Repertoires of blood and of tissue (tumor or nodule) from malignant and benign thyroid patients were compared.

Study processing details: Using the CDR3 differences seen across clinicopathological groups, the authors built a distant-metastasis classifier for papillary thyroid cancer, which was meant to discriminate distant-metastatic patients. TCRdb re-called clones from the PCR reads using MiXCR. TCRdb's processing, not the authors', yielded these V and J calls. Here the sample spans around 64,000 clones, about 4% being singletons. This CDR3 is 15 amino acids long. CDR1 and CDR2 from the germline V gene are SGHNT and YYREEE (reference sequence). V lost 4 bases and J lost 2; bases outside the gene matches: 6. Prior to thyroid surgery, none of the patients had received any treatment. Study-level points and caveats: When malignant thyroid tumors were compared with benign nodules, TCR beta diversity was reportedly significantly higher in the malignant tumors. This held in both blood and tumor samples.

Ten or more counts support this clone. Its antigen is not identified. The specimen was blood. The receptor's source is a female donor with papillary thyroid cancer or a benign thyroid nodule (not recorded which). Some clones in this sample may be carry-over from other donors' samples. The rearrangement joins TRBV5-4 to TRBJ2-5, with 9 bases fitting TRBD2. CDR3 coding DNA: TGTGCCAGCAGCGAAGCGGGAGGAGGTCAAGAGACCCAGTACTTC. This gives the protein CASSEAGGGQETQYF.